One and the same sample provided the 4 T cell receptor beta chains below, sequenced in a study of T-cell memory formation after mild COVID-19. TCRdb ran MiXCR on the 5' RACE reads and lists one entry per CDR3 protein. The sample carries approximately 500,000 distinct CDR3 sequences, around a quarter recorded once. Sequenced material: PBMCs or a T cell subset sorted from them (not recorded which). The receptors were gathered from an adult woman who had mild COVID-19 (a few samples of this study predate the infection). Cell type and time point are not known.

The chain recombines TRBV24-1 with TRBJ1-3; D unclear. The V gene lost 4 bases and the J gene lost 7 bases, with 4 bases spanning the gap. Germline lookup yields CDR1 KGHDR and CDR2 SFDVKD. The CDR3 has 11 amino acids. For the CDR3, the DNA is TGTGCCACCAGTGACGGGAACACCATATATTTT. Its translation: CATSDGNTIYF.

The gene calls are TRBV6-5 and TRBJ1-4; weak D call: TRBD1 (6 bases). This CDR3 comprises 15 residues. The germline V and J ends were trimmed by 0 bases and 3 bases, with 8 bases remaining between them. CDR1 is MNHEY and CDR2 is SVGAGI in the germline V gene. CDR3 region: CASSYSDRANEKLFF. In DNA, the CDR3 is TGTGCCAGCAGTTACTCGGACAGAGCTAATGAAAAACTGTTTTTT.

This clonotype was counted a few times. The CDR3 reads CASSQQRKPQETQYF. The CDR3 bases are TGTGCCAGCAGCCAACAGCGGAAGCCTCAAGAGACCCAGTACTTC. The rearrangement uses TRBV3-1 and TRBJ2-5; TRBD2 might be the D (5 bases). V lost 2 bases and J 2 bases, leaving 12 bases between the germline ends. Germline-derived CDR1 and CDR2 are LGHDT and YNNKEL (reference sequence). The CDR3 sequence is 15 residues long.

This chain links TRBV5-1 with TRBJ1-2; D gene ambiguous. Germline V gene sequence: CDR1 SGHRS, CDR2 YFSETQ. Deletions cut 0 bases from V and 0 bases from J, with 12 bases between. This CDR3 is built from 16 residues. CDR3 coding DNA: TGCGCCAGCAGCTTGGAGTCTCGTCGAACTAACTATGGCTACACCTTC. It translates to CASSLESRRTNYGYTF.